This is a list of T cell receptor beta chains from one sample in a study of post-analysis software for immune sequencing data. Each CDR3 protein gets one entry after TCRdb re-called the PCR reads with MiXCR. This sample yields 450,000 to 700,000 distinct CDR3 sequences, of which roughly two fifths are seen a single time; 1.5% to 2% belongs to the top ten. Sequenced: blood. The origin of the receptors is a girl aged 10 to 17 with multiple sclerosis. Each CDR3 is given with its conserved first and last residue. The order of the fields is clone size, D gene, V gene, J gene, CDR3 DNA, CDR3 protein. A D gene is named only where the DNA matches it firmly. Rows give clone size only sometimes, using once, few, many, or a class for an expanded clone.

size: few
D: TRBD1
V: TRBV7-2
J: TRBJ2-1
DNA: TGTGCCAGCAGCTTTGGACAGGGTATTACCTACAATGAGCAGTTCTTC
CDR3: CASSFGQGITYNEQFF

size: .
D: TRBD1
V: TRBV29-1
J: TRBJ1-1
DNA: TGCAGCGTTGAAGTTATCTCGACAGGGCGCTCTGAAGCTTTCTTT
CDR3: CSVEVISTGRSEAFF

size: few
D: TRBD1
V: TRBV5-6
J: TRBJ1-2
DNA: TGTGCCAGCAGCCCCCTTACAGGGGAGGATGGCTACACCTTC
CDR3: CASSPLTGEDGYTF

size: few
D: TRBD2
V: TRBV10-1
J: TRBJ2-3
DNA: TGCGCCAGCAGTGAGCGGACTAGCGGGCGCACAGATACGCAGTATTTT
CDR3: CASSERTSGRTDTQYF

size: .
D: .
V: TRBV13
J: TRBJ1-2
DNA: TGTGCCGGCAGCGTAACCGGGACCCCTAACTATGGCTACACCTTC
CDR3: CAGSVTGTPNYGYTF

size: .
D: .
V: TRBV20-1
J: TRBJ2-5
DNA: TGCAGTGCTAGGCCAGGTGAAGAGACCCAGTACTTC
CDR3: CSARPGEETQYF

size: .
D: .
V: TRBV20-1
J: TRBJ2-7
DNA: TGCAGTGCTAGAGGTAGGCAGGGAGCCTACGAGCAGTACTTC
CDR3: CSARGRQGAYEQYF

size: .
D: .
V: TRBV4-1
J: TRBJ1-1
DNA: TGCGCCAGCAGCCAAGGGTATCGGAGGGAGAACACTGAAGCTTTCTTT
CDR3: CASSQGYRRENTEAFF

size: few
D: .
V: TRBV7-9
J: TRBJ2-1
DNA: TGTGCCAGCAGCTTGGACCGGGACTTGGAGTTCTTC
CDR3: CASSLDRDLEFF

size: .
D: TRBD2
V: TRBV27
J: TRBJ2-4
DNA: TGTGCCAGCAGTACGATAGCGGGAGGTATCAAAAACATTCAGTACTTC
CDR3: CASSTIAGGIKNIQYF

size: few
D: TRBD2
V: TRBV4-2
J: TRBJ2-1
DNA: TGTGCCAGCAGCCAAGATAGCGGGGGGGCCAATGAGCAGTTCTTC
CDR3: CASSQDSGGANEQFF

size: few
D: TRBD2
V: TRBV28
J: TRBJ2-1
DNA: TGTGCCAGCAACCCTGGGGGGGGCAATGAGCAGTTCTTC
CDR3: CASNPGGGNEQFF

size: once
D: TRBD1
V: TRBV29-1
J: TRBJ1-1
DNA: TGCAGCGCGCCGGGACAGGGGGCTGGTGGTGAAGCTTTCTTT
CDR3: CSAPGQGAGGEAFF

size: .
D: TRBD2
V: TRBV12-5
J: TRBJ2-3
DNA: TGTGCTAGTGGCCTCGGACTAGCGGGACCCACAGATACGCAGTATTTT
CDR3: CASGLGLAGPTDTQYF

size: few
D: .
V: TRBV6-5
J: TRBJ1-4
DNA: TGTGCCAGCAGAACCTCCAGCAGAGAACTGTTTTTT
CDR3: CASRTSSRELFF

size: .
D: .
V: TRBV11-2
J: TRBJ1-4
DNA: TGTGCCAGCAGCGCCAGATGGGGAACTAATGAAAAACTGTTTTTT
CDR3: CASSARWGTNEKLFF

size: .
D: TRBD1
V: TRBV6-5
J: TRBJ2-5
DNA: TGTGCCAGCAGTTACGGACAGGGGGCGTGGGAGACCCAGTACTTC
CDR3: CASSYGQGAWETQYF

size: .
D: TRBD2
V: TRBV3-1
J: TRBJ2-5
DNA: TGTGCCAGCAGAGCTAGCGGGAGAGGGGTGGAGACCCAGTACTTC
CDR3: CASRASGRGVETQYF

size: .
D: .
V: TRBV7-9
J: TRBJ2-4
DNA: TGTGCCAGCAGTCAGTGGGGGAACATTCAGTACTTC
CDR3: CASSQWGNIQYF

size: many
D: .
V: TRBV7-9
J: TRBJ2-7
DNA: TGTGCCAGCAGCTCAGAAACGAGCTCCTACGAGCAGTACTTC
CDR3: CASSSETSSYEQYF

size: .
D: .
V: TRBV7-9
J: TRBJ2-5
DNA: TGTGCCAGCAGCCCAGGGTTCGAGACCCAGTACTTC
CDR3: CASSPGFETQYF

size: few
D: .
V: TRBV5-5
J: TRBJ2-5
DNA: TGTGCCAGCAGCTTCTTAGGGGGAGAGGAGACCCAGTACTTC
CDR3: CASSFLGGEETQYF

size: few
D: TRBD2
V: TRBV2
J: TRBJ2-1
DNA: TGTGCCAGCAGTAGGACTAGCGGGAGAAATGAGCAGTTCTTC
CDR3: CASSRTSGRNEQFF